This T cell receptor beta chain was sequenced for a study of beta chain features in type 1 diabetes. Study-wide points: TCRB CDR3 length was moderately but significantly reduced in all four CD4+ subsets of Type 1 diabetes patients. In comparison with healthy donors, patients had naive, central memory and Treg TCRB repertoires that appeared more similar.

On this clone: What it binds is not known.

Trimming took off 0 bases at V and 6 bases at J, with 12 bases between the two ends. Germline-derived CDR1 and CDR2 are MDHEN and SYDVKM. This CDR3 has 16 amino acids. A CD45RO/CCR7/CD25/CD127/CD95/CD27 panel sorted naive, central memory, regulatory and stem cell-like memory CD4+ cells. Sorted populations were all over 98% pure. Expressed TCRB transcripts were sequenced after all isolated RNA was converted to cDNA. Here immunoSEQ multiplex PCR was the method, and the copy in TCRdb shows in-frame clones only, minus some. The sample gives some 150,000 clones, 10% to 15% of which show up once; 1% to 1.5% is in the top ten.

Source material: central memory CD4+ T cells from blood. This rearrangement joins TRBV28 to TRBJ1-6; D uncertain. The sequence derives from a man aged 18 to 35 with type 1 diabetes. In DNA, the CDR3 is TGTGCCAGCAGTTTATGGTCGATCGAGGGTAATTCACCCCTCCACTTT. The encoded protein is CASSLWSIEGNSPLHF.